This T cell receptor beta chain comes out of a study of cytomegalovirus exposure and HLA in healthy donors. Whole-study findings and limits: Generally TCR sequences proved uncommon, though certain public TCRs appeared in numerous donors. A previous analysis found most TCR beta V segments productive roughly 87% or roughly 30% of the time.

This clone was recorded a few times. Its specificity is unknown. It was with 60 Vbeta and 13 Jbeta primers that the PCR ran. Using immunoSEQ multiplex PCR, the repertoire was profiled, and TCRdb retains in-frame clones only, with some absent. In the table there are approximately 150,000 clones, approximately 79% of which are singletons. The CDR3 runs 15 residues. Trimming at V came to 3 bases and at J to 6 bases, leaving 6 bases not matched to a gene. Germline V gene sequence: CDR1 MGHDK, CDR2 SYGVNS. The sequence was obtained from a woman aged 25 to 45 in good health and CMV-seronegative. The sequenced sample consisted of PBMCs. The genes are TRBV25-1 and TRBJ1-4, with 8 bases that match TRBD1. This chain's CDR3 is CASSDLGQADEKLFF. Written as DNA, the CDR3 is TGTGCCAGCAGTGATCTGGGACAGGCGGATGAAAAACTGTTTTTT.